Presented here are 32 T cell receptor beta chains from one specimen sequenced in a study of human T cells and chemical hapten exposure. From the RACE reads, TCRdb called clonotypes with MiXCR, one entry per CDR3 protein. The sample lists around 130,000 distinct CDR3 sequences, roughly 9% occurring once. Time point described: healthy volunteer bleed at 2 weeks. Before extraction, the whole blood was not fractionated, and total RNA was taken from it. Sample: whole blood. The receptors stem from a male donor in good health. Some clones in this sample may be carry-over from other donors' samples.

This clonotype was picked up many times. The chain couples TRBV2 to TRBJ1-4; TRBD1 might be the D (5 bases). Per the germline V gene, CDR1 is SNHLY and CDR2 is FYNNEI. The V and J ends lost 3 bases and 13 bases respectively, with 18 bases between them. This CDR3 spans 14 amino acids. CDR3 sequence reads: CASSDGTPRAGLFF. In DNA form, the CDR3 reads TGTGCCAGCAGTGATGGGACCCCTAGGGCGGGACTGTTTTTT. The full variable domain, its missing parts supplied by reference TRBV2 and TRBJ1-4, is EPEVTQTPSHQVTQMGQEVILRCVPISNHLYFYWYRQILGQKVEFLVSFYNNEISEKSEIFDDQFSVERPDGSNFTLKIRSTKLEDSAMYFCASSDGTPRAGLFFGSGTQLSVL.

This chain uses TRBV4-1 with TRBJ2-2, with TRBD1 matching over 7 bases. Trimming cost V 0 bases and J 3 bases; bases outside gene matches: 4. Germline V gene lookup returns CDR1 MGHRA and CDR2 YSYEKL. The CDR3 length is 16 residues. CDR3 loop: CASSQEAGGDTGELFF. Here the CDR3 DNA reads TGCGCCAGCAGCCAAGAAGCAGGGGGTGACACCGGGGAGCTGTTTTTT.

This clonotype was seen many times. CDR3 residues: CASSGDSAGYEQYF. The CDR3 DNA is TGTGCCAGCAGTGGGGACTCCGCCGGCTACGAGCAGTACTTC. J is TRBJ2-7 and V is TRBV6-2 or TRBV6-3; TRBD2 is a possible D gene (6 bases). With 5 bases removed from V and 3 bases from J, the gap between germline ends came to 14 bases. Germline V lookup: CDR1 MNHEY, CDR2 SVGEGT. The CDR3 sequence is 14 residues long.

CDR3 nucleotide sequence: TGTGCCAGCAGCCCTTGGCCCGAGGACAGGAGTTTCATGAACACTGAAGCTTTCTTT. Amino acid sequence: CASSPWPEDRSFMNTEAFF. This chain connects TRBV7-2 to TRBJ1-1, with 7 bases lining up with TRBD1. CDR3 size: 19 residues. Germline V CDR1 and CDR2: SGHTA, FQGNSA. V was clipped by 5 bases and J by 0 bases; unmatched bases: 18.

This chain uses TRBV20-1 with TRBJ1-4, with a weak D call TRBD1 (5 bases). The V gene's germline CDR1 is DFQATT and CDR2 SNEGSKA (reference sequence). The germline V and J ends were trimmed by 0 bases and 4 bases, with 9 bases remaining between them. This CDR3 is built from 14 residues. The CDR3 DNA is TGCAGTGCTAGAGAGACAGATGGTAATGAAAAACTGTTTTTT. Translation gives CSARETDGNEKLFF.

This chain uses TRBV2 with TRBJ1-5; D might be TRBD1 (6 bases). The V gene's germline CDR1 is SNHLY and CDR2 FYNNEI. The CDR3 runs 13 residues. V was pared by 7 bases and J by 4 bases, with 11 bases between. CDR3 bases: TGTGCCAGCACTCGGACAGTAAATCAGCCCCAGCATTTT. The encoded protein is CASTRTVNQPQHF.

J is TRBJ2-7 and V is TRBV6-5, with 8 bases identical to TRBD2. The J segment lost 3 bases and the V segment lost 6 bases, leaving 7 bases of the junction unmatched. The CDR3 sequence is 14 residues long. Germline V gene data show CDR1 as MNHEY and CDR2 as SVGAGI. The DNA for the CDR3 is TGTGCCAGCAGCATGCGGGGGGCTCTCTACGAGCAGTACTTC. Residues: CASSMRGALYEQYF.

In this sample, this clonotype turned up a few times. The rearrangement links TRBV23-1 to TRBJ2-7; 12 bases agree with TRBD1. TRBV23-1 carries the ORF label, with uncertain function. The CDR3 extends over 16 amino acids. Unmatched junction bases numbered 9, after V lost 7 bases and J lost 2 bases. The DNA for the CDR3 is TGCGCCAGCAACCGGGACAGGGGGCGCCGGGCCTACGAGCAGTACTTC. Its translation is CASNRDRGRRAYEQYF.

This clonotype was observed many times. The CDR3, as DNA: TGTGCTAGTGGTTCGGACAGCTCTGGAAACACCATATATTTT. Amino acids: CASGSDSSGNTIYF. The V and J genes are TRBV12-5 and TRBJ1-3; TRBD1 is a possible D gene (6 bases). This CDR3 has 14 residues. Germline CDR1 reads LGHNT; CDR2 reads FRNRAP. Trimming took 4 bases from V and 0 from J, leaving 7 bases between them.

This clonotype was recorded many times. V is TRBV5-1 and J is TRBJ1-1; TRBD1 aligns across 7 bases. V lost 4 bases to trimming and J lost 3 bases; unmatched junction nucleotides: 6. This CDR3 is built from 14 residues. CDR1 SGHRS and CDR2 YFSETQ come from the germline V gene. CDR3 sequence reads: CASSTLQGYTEAFF. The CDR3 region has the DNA TGCGCCAGCAGCACTTTACAGGGGTACACTGAAGCTTTCTTT.

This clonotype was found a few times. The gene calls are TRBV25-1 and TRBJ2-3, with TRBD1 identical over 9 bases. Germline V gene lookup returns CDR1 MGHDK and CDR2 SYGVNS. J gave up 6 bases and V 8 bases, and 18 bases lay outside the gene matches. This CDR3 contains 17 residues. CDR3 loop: CASWGRNGQGRLDTQYF. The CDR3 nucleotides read TGTGCCAGCTGGGGGAGGAACGGACAGGGGAGGTTGGATACGCAGTATTTT.

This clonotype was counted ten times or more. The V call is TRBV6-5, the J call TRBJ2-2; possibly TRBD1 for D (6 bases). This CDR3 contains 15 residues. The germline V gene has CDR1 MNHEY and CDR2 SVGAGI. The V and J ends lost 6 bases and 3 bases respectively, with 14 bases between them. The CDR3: CASRNGGADTGELFF. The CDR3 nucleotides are TGTGCCAGCAGAAATGGGGGCGCGGACACCGGGGAGCTGTTTTTT.

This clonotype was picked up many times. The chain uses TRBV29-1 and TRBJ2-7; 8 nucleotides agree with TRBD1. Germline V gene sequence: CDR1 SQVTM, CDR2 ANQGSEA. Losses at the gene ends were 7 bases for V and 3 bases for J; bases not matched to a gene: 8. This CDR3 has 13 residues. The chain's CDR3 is CSGKIGQGYEQYF. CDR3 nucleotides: TGCAGCGGCAAAATCGGACAGGGCTACGAGCAGTACTTC.

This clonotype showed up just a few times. The CDR3 protein is CASRSAGTVDYEQYF. CDR3 sequence (DNA): TGTGCCAGCAGATCGGCCGGGACGGTAGACTACGAGCAGTACTTC. This chain joins TRBV11-1 and TRBJ2-7; D possibly uses TRBD1 or TRBD2 (5 bases each). The length of the CDR3 is 15 residues. Trimming cost V 6 bases and J 3 bases, with 18 bases left between them. Germline CDR1 and CDR2: SGHAT and FQDESV (reference sequence).

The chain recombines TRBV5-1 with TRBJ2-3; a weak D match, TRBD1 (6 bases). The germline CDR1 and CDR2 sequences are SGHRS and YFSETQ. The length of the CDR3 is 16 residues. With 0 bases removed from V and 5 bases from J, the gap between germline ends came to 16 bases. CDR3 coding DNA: TGCGCCAGCAGCTTGGTCGGAACAGGGAGTGGAGATACGCAGTATTTT. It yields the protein CASSLVGTGSGDTQYF.

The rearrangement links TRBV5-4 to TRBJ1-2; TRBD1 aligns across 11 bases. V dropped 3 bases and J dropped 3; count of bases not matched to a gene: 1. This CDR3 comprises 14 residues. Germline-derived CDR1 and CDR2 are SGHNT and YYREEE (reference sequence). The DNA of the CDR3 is TGTGCCAGCAGCTCGGGACAGGGGGACTATGGCTACACCTTC. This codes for CASSSGQGDYGYTF. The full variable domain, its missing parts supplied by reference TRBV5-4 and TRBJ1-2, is ETGVTQSPTHLIKTRGQQVTLRCSSQSGHNTVSWYQQALGQGPQFIFQYYREEENGRGNFPPRFSGLQFPNYSSELNVNALELDDSALYLCASSSGQGDYGYTFGSGTRLTVV.

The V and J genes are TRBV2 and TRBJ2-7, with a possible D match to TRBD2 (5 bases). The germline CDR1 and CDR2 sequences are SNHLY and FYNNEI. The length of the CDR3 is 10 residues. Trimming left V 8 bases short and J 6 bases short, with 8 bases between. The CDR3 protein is CASDRGEQYF. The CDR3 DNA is TGTGCCAGCGACCGGGGCGAGCAGTACTTC.

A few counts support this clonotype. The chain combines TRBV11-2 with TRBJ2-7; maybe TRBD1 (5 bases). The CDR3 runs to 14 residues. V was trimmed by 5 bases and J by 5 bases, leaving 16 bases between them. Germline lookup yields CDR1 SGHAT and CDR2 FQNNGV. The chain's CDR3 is CASSPRQQTNEQYF. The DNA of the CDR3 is TGTGCCAGCAGCCCCAGACAGCAGACGAACGAGCAGTACTTC.

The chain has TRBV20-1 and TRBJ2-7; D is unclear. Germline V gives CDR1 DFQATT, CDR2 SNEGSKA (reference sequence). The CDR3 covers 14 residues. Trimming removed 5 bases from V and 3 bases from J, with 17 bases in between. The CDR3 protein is CSALKGKAIYEQYF. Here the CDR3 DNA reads TGCAGTGCTTTGAAAGGGAAGGCCATCTACGAGCAGTACTTC.

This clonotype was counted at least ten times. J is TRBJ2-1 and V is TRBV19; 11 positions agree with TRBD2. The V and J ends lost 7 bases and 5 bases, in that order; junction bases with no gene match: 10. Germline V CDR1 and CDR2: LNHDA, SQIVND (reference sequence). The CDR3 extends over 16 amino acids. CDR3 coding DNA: TGTGCCAGTAACCCAACTAGCGGGAGATCCCACAATGAGCAGTTCTTC. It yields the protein CASNPTSGRSHNEQFF.

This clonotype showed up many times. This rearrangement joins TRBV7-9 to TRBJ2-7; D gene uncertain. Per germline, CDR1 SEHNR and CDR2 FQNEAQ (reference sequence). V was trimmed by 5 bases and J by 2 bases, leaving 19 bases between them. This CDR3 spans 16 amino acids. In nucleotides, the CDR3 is TGTGCCAGCAGCGGAAAGGGCAGCGCCGTCGCCTACGAGCAGTACTTC. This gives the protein CASSGKGSAVAYEQYF. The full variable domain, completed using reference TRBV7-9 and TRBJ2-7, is DTGVSQNPRHKITKRGQNVTFRCDPISEHNRLYWYRQTLGQGPEFLTYFQNEAQLEKSRLLSDRFSAERPKGSFSTLEIQRTEQGDSAMYLCASSGKGSAVAYEQYFGPGTRLTVT.

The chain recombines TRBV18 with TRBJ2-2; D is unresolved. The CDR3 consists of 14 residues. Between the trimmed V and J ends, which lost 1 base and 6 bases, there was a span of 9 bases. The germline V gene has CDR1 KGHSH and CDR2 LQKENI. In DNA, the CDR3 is TGTGCCAGCTCACCACGCCGGATTTCCGGGGAGCTGTTTTTT. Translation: CASSPRRISGELFF. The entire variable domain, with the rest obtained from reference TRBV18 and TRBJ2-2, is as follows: NAGVMQNPRHLVRRRGQEARLRCSPMKGHSHVYWYRQLPEEGLKFMVYLQKENIIDESGMPKERFSAEFPKEGPSILRIQQVVRGDSAAYFCASSPRRISGELFFGEGSRLTVL.

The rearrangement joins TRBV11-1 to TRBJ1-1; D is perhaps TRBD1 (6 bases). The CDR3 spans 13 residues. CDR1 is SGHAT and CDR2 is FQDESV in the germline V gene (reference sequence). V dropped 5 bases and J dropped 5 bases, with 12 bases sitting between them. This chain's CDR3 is CASSANRVTEAFF. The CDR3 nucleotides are TGTGCCAGCAGCGCCAACAGGGTAACTGAAGCTTTCTTT.

The CDR3 loop is CASKQLAGGHSQETQYF. CDR3 sequence (DNA): TGTGCCAGCAAACAACTAGCGGGGGGCCATTCTCAAGAGACCCAGTACTTC. The V gene is TRBV6-5, the J gene TRBJ2-5, with 12 bases aligning to TRBD2. V was pared by 7 bases and J by 2 bases, with 11 bases of the junction left unmatched. The CDR3 contains 17 residues. Germline V CDR1 and CDR2: MNHEY, SVGAGI.

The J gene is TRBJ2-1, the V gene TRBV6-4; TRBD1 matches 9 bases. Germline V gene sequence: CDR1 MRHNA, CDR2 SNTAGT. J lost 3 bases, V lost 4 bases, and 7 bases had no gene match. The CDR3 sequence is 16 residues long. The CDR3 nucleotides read TGTGCCAGCAGTGGCGCTGGGACAGGGAACTACAATGAGCAGTTCTTC. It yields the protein CASSGAGTGNYNEQFF.

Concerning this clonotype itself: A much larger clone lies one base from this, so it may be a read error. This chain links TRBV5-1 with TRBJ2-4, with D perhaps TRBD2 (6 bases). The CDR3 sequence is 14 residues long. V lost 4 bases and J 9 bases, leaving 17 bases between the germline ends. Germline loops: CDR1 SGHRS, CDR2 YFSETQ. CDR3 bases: TGCGCCAGCAGCCTACGGGAGTCTGAAAGCATTCAGTACTTC. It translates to CASSLRESESIQYF. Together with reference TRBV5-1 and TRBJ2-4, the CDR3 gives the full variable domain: KAGVTQTPRYLIKTRGQQVTLSCSPISGHRSVSWYQQTPGQGLQFLFEYFSETQRNKGNFPGRFSGRQFSNSRSEMNVSTLELGDSALYLCASSLRESESIQYFGAGTRLSVL.

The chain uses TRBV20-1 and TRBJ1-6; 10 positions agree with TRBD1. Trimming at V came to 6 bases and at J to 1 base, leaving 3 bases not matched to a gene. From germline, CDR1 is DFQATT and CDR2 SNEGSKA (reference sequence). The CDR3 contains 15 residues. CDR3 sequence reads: CSARTGGSYNSPLHF. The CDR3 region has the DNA TGCAGTGCCCGGACAGGGGGATCCTATAATTCACCCCTCCACTTT.

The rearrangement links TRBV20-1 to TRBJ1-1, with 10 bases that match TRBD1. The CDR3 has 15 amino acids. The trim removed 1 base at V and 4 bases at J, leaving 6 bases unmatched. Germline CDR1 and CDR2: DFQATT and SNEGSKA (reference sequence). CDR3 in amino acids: CSARGLTGGRTEAFF. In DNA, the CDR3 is TGCAGTGCTAGAGGTCTGACAGGGGGCCGCACTGAAGCTTTCTTT.

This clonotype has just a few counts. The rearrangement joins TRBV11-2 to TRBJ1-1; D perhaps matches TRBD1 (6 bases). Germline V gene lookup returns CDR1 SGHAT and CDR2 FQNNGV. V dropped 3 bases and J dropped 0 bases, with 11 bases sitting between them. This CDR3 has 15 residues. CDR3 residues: CASSFAGAMNTEAFF. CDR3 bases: TGTGCCAGCAGCTTTGCAGGGGCTATGAACACTGAAGCTTTCTTT.

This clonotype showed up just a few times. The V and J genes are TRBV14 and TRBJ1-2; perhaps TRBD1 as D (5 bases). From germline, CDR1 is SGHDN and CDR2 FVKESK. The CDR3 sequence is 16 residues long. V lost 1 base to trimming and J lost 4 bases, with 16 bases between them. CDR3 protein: CASSQGGTDWGYGYTF. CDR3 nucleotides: TGTGCCAGCAGCCAAGGGGGCACTGACTGGGGCTATGGCTACACCTTC.

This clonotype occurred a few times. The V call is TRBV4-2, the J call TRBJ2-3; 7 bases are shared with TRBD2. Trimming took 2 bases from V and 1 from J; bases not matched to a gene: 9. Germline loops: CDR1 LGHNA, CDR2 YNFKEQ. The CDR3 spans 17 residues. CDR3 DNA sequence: TGTGCCAGCAGCCAACGACACCCCCGGGGGGGCACAGATACGCAGTATTTT. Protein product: CASSQRHPRGGTDTQYF.

CDR3 residues: CASSQDMGTYEQYF. As DNA, the CDR3 is TGCGCCAGCAGCCAAGATATGGGTACCTACGAGCAGTACTTC. The chain links TRBV4-3 to TRBJ2-7; D remains ambiguous. CDR3 length: 14 residues. Germline V gives CDR1 LGHNA, CDR2 YSLEER. Deletions cut 0 bases from V and 2 bases from J, with 8 bases between.